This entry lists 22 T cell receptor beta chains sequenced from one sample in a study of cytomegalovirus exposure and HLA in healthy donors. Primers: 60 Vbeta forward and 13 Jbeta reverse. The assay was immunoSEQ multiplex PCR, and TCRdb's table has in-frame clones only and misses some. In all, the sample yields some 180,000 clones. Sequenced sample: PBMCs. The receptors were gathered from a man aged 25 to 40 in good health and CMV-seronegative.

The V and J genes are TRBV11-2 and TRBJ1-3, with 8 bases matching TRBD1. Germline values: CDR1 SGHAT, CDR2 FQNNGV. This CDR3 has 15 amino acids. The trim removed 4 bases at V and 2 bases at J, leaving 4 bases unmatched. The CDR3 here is CASSSMTGAGNTIYF. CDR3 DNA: TGTGCCAGCAGCTCAATGACAGGGGCTGGAAACACCATATATTTT.

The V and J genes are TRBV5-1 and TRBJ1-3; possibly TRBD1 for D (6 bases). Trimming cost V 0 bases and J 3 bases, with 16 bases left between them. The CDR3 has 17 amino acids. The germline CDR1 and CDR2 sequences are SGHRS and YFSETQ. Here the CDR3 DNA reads TGCGCCAGCAGCTTGGAGATCCTCAGGGGAAGTGGAAACACCATATATTTT. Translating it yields CASSLEILRGSGNTIYF.

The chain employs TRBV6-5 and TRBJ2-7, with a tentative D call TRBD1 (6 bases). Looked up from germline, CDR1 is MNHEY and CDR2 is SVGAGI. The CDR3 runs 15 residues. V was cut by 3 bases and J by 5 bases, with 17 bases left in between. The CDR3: CASSYQLQQGNEQYF. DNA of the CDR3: TGTGCCAGCAGTTATCAGCTCCAACAGGGTAACGAGCAGTACTTC.

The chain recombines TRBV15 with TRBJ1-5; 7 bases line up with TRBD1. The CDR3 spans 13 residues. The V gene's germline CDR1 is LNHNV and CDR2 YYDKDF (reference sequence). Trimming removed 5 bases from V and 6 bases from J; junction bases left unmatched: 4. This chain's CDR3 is CATSETGPQPQHF. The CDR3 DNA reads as TGTGCCACCAGCGAGACAGGGCCTCAGCCCCAGCATTTT.

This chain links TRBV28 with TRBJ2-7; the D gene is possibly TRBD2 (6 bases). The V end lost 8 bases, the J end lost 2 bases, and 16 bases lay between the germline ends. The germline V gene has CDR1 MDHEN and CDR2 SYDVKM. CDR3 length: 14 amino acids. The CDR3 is CASRAGGTTYEQYF. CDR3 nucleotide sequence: TGTGCCAGCCGAGCCGGCGGGACCACCTACGAGCAGTACTTC.

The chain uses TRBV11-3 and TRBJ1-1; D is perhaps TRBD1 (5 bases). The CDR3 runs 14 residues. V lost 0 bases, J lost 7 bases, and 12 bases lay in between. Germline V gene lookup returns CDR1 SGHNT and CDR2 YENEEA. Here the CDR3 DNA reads TGTGCCAGCAGCTTAGACGGTAGGGGCAGTGAAGCTTTCTTT. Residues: CASSLDGRGSEAFF.

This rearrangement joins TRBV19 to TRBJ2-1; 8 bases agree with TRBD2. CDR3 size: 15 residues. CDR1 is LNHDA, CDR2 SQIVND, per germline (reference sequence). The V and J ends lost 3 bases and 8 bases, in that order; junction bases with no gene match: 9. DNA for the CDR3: TGTGCCAGTAGTATTAGGCTAGCGGGCAACGATGAGCAGTTCTTC. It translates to CASSIRLAGNDEQFF.

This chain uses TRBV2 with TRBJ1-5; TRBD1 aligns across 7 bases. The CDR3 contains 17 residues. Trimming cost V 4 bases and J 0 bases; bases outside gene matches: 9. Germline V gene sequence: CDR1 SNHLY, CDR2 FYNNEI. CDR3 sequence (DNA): TGTGCCAGCAGTGGTTCCGGGACAGCTTATAGCAATCAGCCCCAGCATTTT. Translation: CASSGSGTAYSNQPQHF.

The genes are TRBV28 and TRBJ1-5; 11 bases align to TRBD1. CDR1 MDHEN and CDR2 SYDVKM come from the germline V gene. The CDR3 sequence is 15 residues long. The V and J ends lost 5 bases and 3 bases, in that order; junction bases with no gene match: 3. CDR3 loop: CASSGTGGDNQPQHF. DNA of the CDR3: TGTGCCAGCAGTGGGACAGGGGGGGACAATCAGCCCCAGCATTTT.

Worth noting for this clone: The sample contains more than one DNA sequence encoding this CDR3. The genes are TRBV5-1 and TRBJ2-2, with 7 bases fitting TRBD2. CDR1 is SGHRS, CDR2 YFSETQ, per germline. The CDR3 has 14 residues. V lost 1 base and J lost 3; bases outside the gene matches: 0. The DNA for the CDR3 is TGCGCCAGCAGCTTGCGGGGGGACACCGGGGAGCTGTTTTTT. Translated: CASSLRGDTGELFF.

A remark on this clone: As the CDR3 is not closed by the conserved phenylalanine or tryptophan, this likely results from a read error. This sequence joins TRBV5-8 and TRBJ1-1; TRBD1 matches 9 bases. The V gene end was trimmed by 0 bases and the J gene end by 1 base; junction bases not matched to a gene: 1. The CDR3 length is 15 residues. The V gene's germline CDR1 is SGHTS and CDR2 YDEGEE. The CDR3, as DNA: TGTGCCAGCAGCTTGGAGGGACAGGGGAACACTGAAGCTTTCTCT. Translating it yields CASSLEGQGNTEAFS.

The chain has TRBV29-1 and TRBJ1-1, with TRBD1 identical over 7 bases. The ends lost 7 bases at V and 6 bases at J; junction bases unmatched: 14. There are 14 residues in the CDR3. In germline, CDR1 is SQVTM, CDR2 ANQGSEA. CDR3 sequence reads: CSGLTDRRVSEAFF. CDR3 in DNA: TGCAGCGGATTAACGGACAGGAGGGTTTCTGAAGCTTTCTTT.

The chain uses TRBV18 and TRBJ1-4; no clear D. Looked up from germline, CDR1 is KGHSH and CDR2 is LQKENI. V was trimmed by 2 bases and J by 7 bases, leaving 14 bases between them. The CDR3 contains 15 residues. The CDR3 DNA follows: TGTGCCAGCTCACCAAAACTGGACGCGGGTGAAAAACTGTTTTTT. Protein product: CASSPKLDAGEKLFF.

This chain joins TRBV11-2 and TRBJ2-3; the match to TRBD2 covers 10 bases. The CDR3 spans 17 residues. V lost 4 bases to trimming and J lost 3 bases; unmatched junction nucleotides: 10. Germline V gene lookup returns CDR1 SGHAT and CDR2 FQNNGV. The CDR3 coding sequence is TGTGCCAGCAGCTCACCGCAGGGACTAGCGAGGACAGATACGCAGTATTTT. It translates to CASSSPQGLARTDTQYF.

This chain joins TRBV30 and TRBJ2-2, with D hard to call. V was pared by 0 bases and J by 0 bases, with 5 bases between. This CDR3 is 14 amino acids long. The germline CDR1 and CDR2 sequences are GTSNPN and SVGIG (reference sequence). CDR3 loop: CAWSVQANTGELFF. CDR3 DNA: TGTGCCTGGAGTGTTCAGGCGAACACCGGGGAGCTGTTTTTT.

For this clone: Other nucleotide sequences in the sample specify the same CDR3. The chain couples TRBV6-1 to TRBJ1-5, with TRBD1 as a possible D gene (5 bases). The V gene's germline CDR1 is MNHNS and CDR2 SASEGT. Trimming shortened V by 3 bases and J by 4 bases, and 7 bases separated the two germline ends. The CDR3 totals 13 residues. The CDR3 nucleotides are TGTGCCAGCAGTGACAGGGTGAATCAGCCCCAGCATTTT. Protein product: CASSDRVNQPQHF.

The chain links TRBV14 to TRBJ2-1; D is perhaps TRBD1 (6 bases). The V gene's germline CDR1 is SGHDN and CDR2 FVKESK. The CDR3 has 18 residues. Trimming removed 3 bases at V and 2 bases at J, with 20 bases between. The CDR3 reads CASSQVRQGLFAYNEQFF. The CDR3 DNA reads TGTGCCAGCAGCCAGGTGAGGCAGGGGCTCTTCGCCTACAATGAGCAGTTCTTC. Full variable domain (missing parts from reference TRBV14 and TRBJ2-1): EAGVTQFPSHSVIEKGQTVTLRCDPISGHDNLYWYRRVMGKEIKFLLHFVKESKQDESGMPNNRFLAERTGGTYSTLKVQPAELEDSGVYFCASSQVRQGLFAYNEQFFGPGTRLTVL.

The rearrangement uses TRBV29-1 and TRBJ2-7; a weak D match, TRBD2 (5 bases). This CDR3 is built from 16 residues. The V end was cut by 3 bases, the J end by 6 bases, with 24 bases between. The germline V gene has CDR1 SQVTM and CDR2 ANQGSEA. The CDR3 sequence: CSVERVQPGVGPEQYF. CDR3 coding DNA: TGCAGCGTTGAGAGGGTACAGCCCGGTGTGGGTCCCGAGCAGTACTTC.

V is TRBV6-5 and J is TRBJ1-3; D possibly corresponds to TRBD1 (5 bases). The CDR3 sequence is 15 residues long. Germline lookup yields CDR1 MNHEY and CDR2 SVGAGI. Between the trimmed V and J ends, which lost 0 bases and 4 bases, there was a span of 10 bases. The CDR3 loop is CASSYSGLAGNTIYF. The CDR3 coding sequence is TGTGCCAGCAGTTACTCGGGACTGGCGGGAAACACCATATATTTT.

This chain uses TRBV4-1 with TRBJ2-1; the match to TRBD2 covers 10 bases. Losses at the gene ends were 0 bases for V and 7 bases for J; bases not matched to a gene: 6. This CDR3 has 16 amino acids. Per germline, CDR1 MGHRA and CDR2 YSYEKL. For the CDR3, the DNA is TGCGCCAGCAGCCAAGAGATACTAGCGGGGAGGAATGAGCAGTTCTTC. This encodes CASSQEILAGRNEQFF.

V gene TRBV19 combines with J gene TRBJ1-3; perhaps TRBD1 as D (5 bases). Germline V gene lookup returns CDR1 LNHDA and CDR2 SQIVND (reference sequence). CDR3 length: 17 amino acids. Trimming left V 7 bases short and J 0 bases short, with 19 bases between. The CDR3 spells CASTPYDRLSSGNTIYF. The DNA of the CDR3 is TGTGCCAGTACCCCTTACGACAGACTGAGCTCTGGAAACACCATATATTTT.

Here the CDR3 reads CASSSGQGATNSPLHF. CDR3 coding DNA: TGTGCCAGCAGCTCGGGACAGGGGGCTACCAATTCACCCCTCCACTTT. This chain uses TRBV7-8 with TRBJ1-6; 12 bases agree with TRBD1. This CDR3 is 16 amino acids long. V lost 4 bases, J lost 7 bases, and 5 bases stayed unmatched. The germline CDR1 and CDR2 sequences are SGHVS and FQNEAQ.